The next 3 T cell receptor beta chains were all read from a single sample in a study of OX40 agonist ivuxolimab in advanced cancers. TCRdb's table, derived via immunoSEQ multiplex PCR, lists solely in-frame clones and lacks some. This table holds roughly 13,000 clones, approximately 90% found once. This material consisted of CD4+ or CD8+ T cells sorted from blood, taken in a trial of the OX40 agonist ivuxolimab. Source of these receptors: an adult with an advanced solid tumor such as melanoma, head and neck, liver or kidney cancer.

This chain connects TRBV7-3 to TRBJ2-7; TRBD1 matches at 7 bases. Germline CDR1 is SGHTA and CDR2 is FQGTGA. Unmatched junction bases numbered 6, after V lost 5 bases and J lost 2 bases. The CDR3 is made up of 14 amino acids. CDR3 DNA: TGTGCCAGCAGCCGAGGACAGGCGCCCTACGAGCAGTACTTC. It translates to CASSRGQAPYEQYF.

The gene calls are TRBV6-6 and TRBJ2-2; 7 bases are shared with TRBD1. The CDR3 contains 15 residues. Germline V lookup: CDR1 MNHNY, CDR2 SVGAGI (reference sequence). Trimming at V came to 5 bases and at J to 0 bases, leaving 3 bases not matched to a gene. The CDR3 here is CASSQGDANTGELFF. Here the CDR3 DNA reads TGTGCCAGCAGTCAGGGGGACGCGAACACCGGGGAGCTGTTTTTT.

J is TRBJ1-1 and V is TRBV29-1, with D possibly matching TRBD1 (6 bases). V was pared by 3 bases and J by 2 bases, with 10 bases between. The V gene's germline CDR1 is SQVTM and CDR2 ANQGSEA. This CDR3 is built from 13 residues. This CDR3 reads CSVEGAVNTEAFF. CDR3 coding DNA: TGCAGCGTTGAGGGGGCGGTAAACACTGAAGCTTTCTTT.